This is a list of T cell receptor beta chains from one sample in a study of spatial heterogeneity in lung cancer. One entry per CDR3 protein, called by TCRdb with MiXCR from the 5' RACE reads. The table lists about 95,000 distinct CDR3 sequences, roughly 9.5% of them singletons. The sequencing used PBMCs, collected at surgery. Receptors were obtained from a male donor with early-stage non-small cell lung cancer. Both conserved end residues are part of each CDR3. A D gene is named only where the DNA matches it firmly. Size values are once, few and many counts, or a class for expanded clones, and some rows have none.

D: TRBD1
J: TRBJ1-5
size: .
V: TRBV20-1
CDR3: CSGTGGDQPQHF
DNA: TGCAGTGGGACAGGGGGCGATCAGCCCCAGCATTTT

D: TRBD2
J: TRBJ2-1
size: .
V: TRBV7-2
CDR3: CASSLASGGAGQFF
DNA: TGTGCCAGCAGCTTAGCAAGCGGGGGGGCCGGGCAGTTCTTC

D: TRBD2
J: TRBJ2-7
size: .
V: TRBV6-5
CDR3: CASSPLGGGYEQYF
DNA: TGTGCCAGCAGTCCTCTTGGCGGGGGATACGAGCAGTACTTC

D: .
J: TRBJ2-7
size: .
V: TRBV6-2/TRBV6-3
CDR3: CASSPGAPRGDYEQYF
DNA: TGTGCCAGCAGCCCGGGGGCCCCTCGGGGAGACTACGAGCAGTACTTC

D: .
J: TRBJ2-3
size: .
V: TRBV14
CDR3: CASSFLTGTDTQYF
DNA: TGTGCCAGCAGCTTCCTCACGGGCACAGATACGCAGTATTTT

D: TRBD2
J: TRBJ2-1
size: .
V: TRBV7-2
CDR3: CASSLVAGGSNEQFF
DNA: TGTGCCAGCAGCTTAGTCGCGGGAGGAAGTAATGAGCAGTTCTTC

D: TRBD1
J: TRBJ2-2
size: .
V: TRBV10-1
CDR3: CASSDQGAHTGELFF
DNA: TGCGCCAGCAGTGACCAGGGGGCTCACACCGGGGAGCTGTTTTTT

D: TRBD2
J: TRBJ2-2
size: few
V: TRBV20-1
CDR3: CSAPLAGGRRANTGELFF
DNA: TGCAGTGCGCCGTTGGCGGGAGGGCGGCGCGCGAACACCGGGGAGCTGTTTTTT

D: .
J: TRBJ2-2
size: .
V: TRBV2
CDR3: CASHGALGSGELFF
DNA: TGTGCCAGTCACGGGGCTCTAGGGAGCGGGGAGCTGTTTTTT

D: .
J: TRBJ2-2
size: .
V: TRBV5-1
CDR3: CASRPGTVSTGELFF
DNA: TGCGCCAGCAGACCCGGGACCGTGAGCACCGGGGAGCTGTTTTTT

D: .
J: TRBJ1-1
size: .
V: TRBV5-1
CDR3: CASSPDRQNTEAFF
DNA: TGCGCCAGCAGCCCTGACAGGCAGAACACTGAAGCTTTCTTT

D: .
J: TRBJ1-1
size: .
V: TRBV7-9
CDR3: CASSLDGAADEAFF
DNA: TGTGCCAGCAGCTTAGACGGGGCCGCAGATGAAGCTTTCTTT

D: .
J: TRBJ1-5
size: .
V: TRBV28
CDR3: CASSFLYQPQHF
DNA: TGTGCCAGCAGCTTCTTGTATCAGCCCCAGCATTTT

D: .
J: TRBJ2-1
size: few
V: TRBV5-1
CDR3: CASSLVLAALEQFF
DNA: TGCGCCAGCAGCTTGGTGTTGGCGGCCCTTGAGCAGTTCTTC

D: .
J: TRBJ1-3
size: many
V: TRBV9
CDR3: CASSFSGNTIYF
DNA: TGTGCCAGCAGTTTCTCTGGAAACACCATATATTTT

D: TRBD2
J: TRBJ2-1
size: many
V: TRBV6-2/TRBV6-3
CDR3: CASSYALTSSDEQFF
DNA: TGTGCCAGCAGTTACGCCTTGACTAGCTCCGATGAGCAGTTCTTC

D: TRBD1
J: TRBJ2-5
size: many
V: TRBV9
CDR3: CASSVRDRGETQYF
DNA: TGTGCCAGCAGCGTAAGGGACAGGGGGGAGACCCAGTACTTC

D: TRBD2
J: TRBJ2-7
size: few
V: TRBV15
CDR3: CATGLGGTVEQYF
DNA: TGTGCCACCGGATTGGGGGGGACGGTCGAGCAGTACTTC

D: .
J: TRBJ2-3
size: many
V: TRBV11-2
CDR3: CASSSPSGPDTQYF
DNA: TGTGCCAGCAGCTCACCGTCCGGTCCAGATACGCAGTATTTT

D: .
J: TRBJ2-3
size: many
V: TRBV12-3/TRBV12-4
CDR3: CASSLRGDTQYF
DNA: TGTGCCAGCAGCTTAAGAGGAGATACGCAGTATTTT

D: .
J: TRBJ2-6
size: few
V: TRBV2
CDR3: CASRFSGANVLTF
DNA: TGTGCCAGCAGATTCTCTGGGGCCAACGTCCTGACTTTC

D: .
J: TRBJ2-7
size: few
V: TRBV11-2
CDR3: CASTQVGGAGSYEQYF
DNA: TGTGCCAGCACCCAAGTAGGAGGGGCCGGCTCCTACGAGCAGTACTTC

D: TRBD1
J: TRBJ2-6
size: .
V: TRBV3-1
CDR3: CASSQYPGQGVGTGANVLTF
DNA: TGTGCCAGCAGCCAATACCCCGGACAGGGAGTAGGTACGGGGGCCAACGTCCTGACTTTC

D: TRBD1
J: TRBJ1-4
size: .
V: TRBV20-1
CDR3: CSASPGTGNEKLFF
DNA: TGCAGTGCCAGTCCCGGGACAGGGAATGAAAAACTGTTTTTT

D: .
J: TRBJ2-2
size: few
V: TRBV11-2
CDR3: CASSLLSGANTGELFF
DNA: TGTGCCAGCAGCCTACTGAGCGGAGCGAACACCGGGGAGCTGTTTTTT

D: .
J: TRBJ2-3
size: few
V: TRBV30
CDR3: CAWSMSGFTDTQYF
DNA: TGTGCCTGGAGCATGAGCGGATTCACAGATACGCAGTATTTT

D: .
J: TRBJ2-7
size: .
V: TRBV5-1
CDR3: CASSLGGRTTYEQYF
DNA: TGCGCCAGCAGCTTGGGGGGGCGTACGACCTACGAGCAGTACTTC

D: .
J: TRBJ2-3
size: .
V: TRBV29-1
CDR3: CSVEVRDTQYF
DNA: TGCAGCGTTGAGGTCAGGGATACGCAGTATTTT

D: .
J: TRBJ1-1
size: .
V: TRBV9
CDR3: CASSGTGRNTEAFF
DNA: TGTGCCAGCAGCGGAACAGGGCGGAACACTGAAGCTTTCTTT

D: .
J: TRBJ2-4
size: .
V: TRBV25-1
CDR3: CASSAGLNIQYF
DNA: TGTGCCAGCAGTGCGGGTTTGAACATTCAGTACTTC

D: TRBD1
J: TRBJ2-7
size: few
V: TRBV6-5
CDR3: CASRAGTGNYEQYF
DNA: TGTGCCAGCAGGGCCGGGACAGGCAACTACGAGCAGTACTTC

D: TRBD2
J: TRBJ2-5
size: many
V: TRBV7-7
CDR3: CASSLDGGGPQETQYF
DNA: TGTGCCAGCAGCTTAGATGGCGGGGGGCCCCAAGAGACCCAGTACTTC

D: .
J: TRBJ2-4
size: .
V: TRBV28
CDR3: CASSSRRNIQYF
DNA: TGTGCCAGCAGTTCCCGTCGAAACATTCAGTACTTC

D: TRBD2
J: TRBJ2-5
size: few
V: TRBV7-2
CDR3: CASSLGSGGLWQYF
DNA: TGTGCCAGCAGCTTAGGTAGCGGGGGGCTTTGGCAGTACTTC

D: .
J: TRBJ1-2
size: few
V: TRBV28
CDR3: CASSLWADGYTF
DNA: TGTGCCAGCAGTTTATGGGCAGATGGCTACACCTTC

D: .
J: TRBJ2-2
size: few
V: TRBV6-2/TRBV6-3
CDR3: CASNLGGTVTGELFF
DNA: TGTGCCAGCAACCTTGGGGGAACGGTGACCGGGGAGCTGTTTTTT

D: .
J: TRBJ1-2
size: many
V: TRBV29-1
CDR3: CSVVSVYGYTF
DNA: TGCAGCGTTGTTTCAGTCTATGGCTACACCTTC

D: TRBD1
J: TRBJ2-7
size: many
V: TRBV3-1
CDR3: CASSPTGAPPYEQYF
DNA: TGTGCCAGCAGCCCTACAGGGGCTCCCCCATACGAGCAGTACTTC

D: TRBD1
J: TRBJ1-5
size: few
V: TRBV6-6
CDR3: CASSPGTGLIHQPQHF
DNA: TGTGCCAGCAGCCCAGGGACAGGGTTGATTCATCAGCCCCAGCATTTT

D: .
J: TRBJ1-5
size: few
V: TRBV4-2
CDR3: CASSQAGASNQPQHF
DNA: TGTGCCAGCAGCCAAGCTGGAGCTAGCAATCAGCCCCAGCATTTT

D: TRBD1
J: TRBJ1-2
size: .
V: TRBV7-2
CDR3: CASSLGQPANYGYTF
DNA: TGTGCCAGCAGCTTGGGACAGCCGGCTAACTATGGCTACACCTTC

D: TRBD1
J: TRBJ1-2
size: many
V: TRBV18
CDR3: CASSPPGQGNYGYTF
DNA: TGTGCCAGCTCGCCGCCGGGACAGGGGAACTATGGCTACACCTTC

D: .
J: TRBJ2-2
size: many
V: TRBV29-1
CDR3: CSVDPGANTGELFF
DNA: TGCAGCGTTGATCCAGGGGCGAACACCGGGGAGCTGTTTTTT

D: .
J: TRBJ1-2
size: many
V: TRBV5-1
CDR3: CASSLDQGFGYTF
DNA: TGCGCCAGCAGCTTGGACCAGGGGTTCGGCTACACCTTC

D: .
J: TRBJ2-7
size: many
V: TRBV28
CDR3: CASSLFVIADPYEQYF
DNA: TGTGCCAGCAGTTTATTCGTGATAGCGGATCCCTACGAGCAGTACTTC

D: .
J: TRBJ2-5
size: many
V: TRBV29-1
CDR3: CSVRQETQYF
DNA: TGCAGCGTCCGGCAAGAGACCCAGTACTTC

D: .
J: TRBJ2-7
size: .
V: TRBV20-1
CDR3: CSAQMTYEQYF
DNA: TGCAGTGCTCAAATGACCTACGAGCAGTACTTC

D: TRBD1
J: TRBJ2-7
size: few
V: TRBV10-3
CDR3: CAAAQGANEQYF
DNA: TGTGCCGCAGCCCAGGGGGCTAACGAGCAGTACTTC

D: .
J: TRBJ1-4
size: many
V: TRBV16
CDR3: CASSQSETRSNEKLFF
DNA: TGTGCCAGCAGCCAATCCGAGACAAGGTCTAATGAAAAACTGTTTTTT

D: .
J: TRBJ2-1
size: .
V: TRBV11-1
CDR3: CASRLESGVAEQFF
DNA: TGTGCCAGCAGACTCGAGAGTGGGGTGGCTGAGCAGTTCTTC

D: TRBD1
J: TRBJ1-1
size: .
V: TRBV5-6
CDR3: CASSSRFRGKTEAFF
DNA: TGTGCCAGCAGCTCCCGTTTCAGGGGGAAAACTGAAGCTTTCTTT

D: TRBD2
J: TRBJ2-1
size: many
V: TRBV10-3
CDR3: CAISGSVAGDYNEQFF
DNA: TGTGCCATCAGTGGGTCGGTAGCGGGAGACTACAATGAGCAGTTCTTC

D: .
J: TRBJ2-3
size: .
V: TRBV18
CDR3: CASSEGGRTDTQYF
DNA: TGTGCCAGCTCGGAGGGGGGACGCACAGATACGCAGTATTTT

D: .
J: TRBJ1-2
size: few
V: TRBV29-1
CDR3: CSVDPGYGYTF
DNA: TGCAGCGTTGATCCCGGCTATGGCTACACCTTC

D: .
J: TRBJ1-5
size: .
V: TRBV6-5
CDR3: CASSLSYSSNQPQHF
DNA: TGTGCCAGCAGCTTGAGCTACAGTAGCAATCAGCCCCAGCATTTT

D: .
J: TRBJ2-3
size: .
V: TRBV7-6
CDR3: CASSLAFLDTQYF
DNA: TGTGCCAGCAGCTTAGCTTTCTTAGATACGCAGTATTTT

D: .
J: TRBJ1-6
size: .
V: TRBV4-1
CDR3: CASSQEPPDRSYNSPLHF
DNA: TGCGCCAGCAGCCAAGAGCCCCCGGATCGCTCCTATAATTCACCCCTCCACTTT

D: .
J: TRBJ2-3
size: many
V: TRBV29-1
CDR3: CSVEGGPASDTQYF
DNA: TGCAGCGTTGAAGGGGGGCCCGCTTCAGATACGCAGTATTTT